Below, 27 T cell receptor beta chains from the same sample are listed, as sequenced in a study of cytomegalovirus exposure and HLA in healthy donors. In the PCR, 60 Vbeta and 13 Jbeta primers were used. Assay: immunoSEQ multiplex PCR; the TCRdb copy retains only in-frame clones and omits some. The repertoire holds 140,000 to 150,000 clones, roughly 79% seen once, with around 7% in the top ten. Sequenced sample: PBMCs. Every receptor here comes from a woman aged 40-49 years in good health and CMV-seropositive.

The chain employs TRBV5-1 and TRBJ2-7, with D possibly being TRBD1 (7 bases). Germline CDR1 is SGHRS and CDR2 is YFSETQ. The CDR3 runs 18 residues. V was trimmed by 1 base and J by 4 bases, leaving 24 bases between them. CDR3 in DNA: TGCGCCAGCAGCTTGTTCCCTTTCTCGGGGGACAGCTTTTACGAGCAGTACTTC. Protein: CASSLFPFSGDSFYEQYF.

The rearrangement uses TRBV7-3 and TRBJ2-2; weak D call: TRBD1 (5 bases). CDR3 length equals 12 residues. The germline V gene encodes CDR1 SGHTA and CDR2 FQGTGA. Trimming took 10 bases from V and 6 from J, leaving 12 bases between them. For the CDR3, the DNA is TGTGCCACAGGAAGGGGATCCGGGGAGCTGTTTTTT. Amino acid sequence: CATGRGSGELFF.

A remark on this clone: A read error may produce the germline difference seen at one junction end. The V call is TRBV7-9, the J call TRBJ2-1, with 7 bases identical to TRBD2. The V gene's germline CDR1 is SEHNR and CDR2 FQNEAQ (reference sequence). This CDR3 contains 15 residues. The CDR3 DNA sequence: TGTTCCAGCAGCCTAGCTGGCGGGGGAGCGTATGAGCAGTTCTTC. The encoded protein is CSSSLAGGGAYEQFF.

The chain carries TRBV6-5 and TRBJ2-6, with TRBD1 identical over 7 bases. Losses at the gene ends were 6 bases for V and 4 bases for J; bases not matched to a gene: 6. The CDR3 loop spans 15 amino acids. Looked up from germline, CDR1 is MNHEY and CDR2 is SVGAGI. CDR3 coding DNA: TGTGCCAGCAGGGAGAGGGGGCTAGGGGCCAACGTCCTGACTTTC. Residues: CASRERGLGANVLTF.

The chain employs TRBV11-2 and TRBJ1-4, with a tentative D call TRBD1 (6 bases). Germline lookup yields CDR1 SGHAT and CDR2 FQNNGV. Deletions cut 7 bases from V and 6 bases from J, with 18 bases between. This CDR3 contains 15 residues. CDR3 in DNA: TGTGCCAGCACTCTAACAGGGCGGTCGCATGAAAAACTGTTTTTT. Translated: CASTLTGRSHEKLFF.

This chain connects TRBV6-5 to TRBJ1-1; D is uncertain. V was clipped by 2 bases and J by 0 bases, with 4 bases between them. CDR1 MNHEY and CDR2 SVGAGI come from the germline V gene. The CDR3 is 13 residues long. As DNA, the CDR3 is TGTGCCAGCAGTTACGTATTGAACACTGAAGCTTTCTTT. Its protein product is CASSYVLNTEAFF.

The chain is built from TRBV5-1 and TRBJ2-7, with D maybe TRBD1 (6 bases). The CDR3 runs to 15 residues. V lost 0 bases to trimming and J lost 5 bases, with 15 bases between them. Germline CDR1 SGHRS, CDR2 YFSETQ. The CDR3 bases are TGCGCCAGCAGCTTGGTTCAGCCAGGGGCCCACGAGCAGTACTTC. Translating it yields CASSLVQPGAHEQYF.

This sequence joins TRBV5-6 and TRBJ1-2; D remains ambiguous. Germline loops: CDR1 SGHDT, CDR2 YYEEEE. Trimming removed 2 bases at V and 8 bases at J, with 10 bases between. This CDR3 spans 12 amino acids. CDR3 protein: CASSFGPEGYTF. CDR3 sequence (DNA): TGTGCCAGCAGCTTTGGGCCCGAGGGCTACACCTTC. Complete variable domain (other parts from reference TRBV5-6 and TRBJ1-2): DAGVTQSPTHLIKTRGQQVTLRCSPKSGHDTVSWYQQALGQGPQFIFQYYEEEERQRGNFPDRFSGHQFPNYSSELNVNALLLGDSALYLCASSFGPEGYTFGSGTRLTVV.

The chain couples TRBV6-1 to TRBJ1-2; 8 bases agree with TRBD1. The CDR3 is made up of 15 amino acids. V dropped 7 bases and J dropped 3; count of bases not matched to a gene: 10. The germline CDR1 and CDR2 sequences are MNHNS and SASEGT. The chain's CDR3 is CASIYAGGVDYGYTF. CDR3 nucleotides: TGTGCCAGCATCTACGCAGGGGGCGTCGACTATGGCTACACCTTC.

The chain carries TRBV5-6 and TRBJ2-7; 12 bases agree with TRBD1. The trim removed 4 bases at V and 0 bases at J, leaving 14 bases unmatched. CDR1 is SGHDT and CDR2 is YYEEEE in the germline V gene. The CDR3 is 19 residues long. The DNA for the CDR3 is TGTGCCAGCAGCCCTCCGGGACAGGGGGCGAGGTCCCCCTCCTACGAGCAGTACTTC. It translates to CASSPPGQGARSPSYEQYF.

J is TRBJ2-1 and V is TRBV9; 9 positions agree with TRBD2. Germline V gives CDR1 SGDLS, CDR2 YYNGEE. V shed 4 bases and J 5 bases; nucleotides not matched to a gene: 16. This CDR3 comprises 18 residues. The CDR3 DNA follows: TGTGCCAGCAGCCAAAACTCGGGTGCGGGGGGGTTTAACAATGAGCAGTTCTTC. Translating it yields CASSQNSGAGGFNNEQFF.

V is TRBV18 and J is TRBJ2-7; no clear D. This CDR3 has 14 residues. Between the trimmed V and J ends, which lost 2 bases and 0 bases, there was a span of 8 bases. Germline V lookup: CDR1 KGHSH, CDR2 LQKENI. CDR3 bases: TGTGCCAGCTCACCAATTAGCAACTCCTACGAGCAGTACTTC. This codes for CASSPISNSYEQYF.

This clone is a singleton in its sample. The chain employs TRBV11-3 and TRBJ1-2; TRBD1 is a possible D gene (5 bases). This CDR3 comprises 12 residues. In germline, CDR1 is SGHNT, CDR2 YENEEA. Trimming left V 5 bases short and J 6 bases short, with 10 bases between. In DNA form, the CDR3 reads TGTGCCAGCAGCCAGGGAGGAGATGGCTACACCTTC. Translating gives CASSQGGDGYTF.

The CDR3 DNA follows: TGTGCCAGCAGCCAAGAAAGTTCGCCCGCAGGCACTGAAGCTTTCTTT. Protein: CASSQESSPAGTEAFF. The chain employs TRBV5-5 and TRBJ1-1; D not certain. The CDR3 extends over 16 amino acids. Trimming removed 4 bases at V and 4 bases at J, with 20 bases between. Germline V gene lookup returns CDR1 SGHKS and CDR2 YYEKEE (reference sequence).

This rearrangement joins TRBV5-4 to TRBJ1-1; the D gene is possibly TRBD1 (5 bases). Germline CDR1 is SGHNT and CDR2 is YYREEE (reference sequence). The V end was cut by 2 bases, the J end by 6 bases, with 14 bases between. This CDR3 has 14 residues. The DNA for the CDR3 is TGTGCCAGCAGCTTATGGGAGGGGTTGTCTGAAGCTTTCTTT. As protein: CASSLWEGLSEAFF.

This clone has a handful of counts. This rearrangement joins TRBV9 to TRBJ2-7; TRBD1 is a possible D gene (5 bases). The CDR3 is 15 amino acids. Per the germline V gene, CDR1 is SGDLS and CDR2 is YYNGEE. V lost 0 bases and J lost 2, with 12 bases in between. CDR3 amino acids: CASSVAAGPAYEQYF. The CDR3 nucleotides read TGTGCCAGCAGCGTAGCTGCAGGGCCAGCCTACGAGCAGTACTTC.

The CDR3 DNA sequence: TGTGCCAGCAGCTCGGGGACTAGCGGGGGCATCTACGAGCAGTACTTC. Amino acids: CASSSGTSGGIYEQYF. This sequence joins TRBV9 and TRBJ2-7, with 14 bases lining up with TRBD2. With 4 bases clipped from V and 3 bases from J, the junction kept 6 bases outside the gene matches. CDR1 is SGDLS, CDR2 YYNGEE, per germline. There are 16 residues in the CDR3. Drawing the rest from reference TRBV9 and TRBJ2-7, the complete variable domain is DSGVTQTPKHLITATGQRVTLRCSPRSGDLSVYWYQQSLDQGLQFLIQYYNGEERAKGNILERFSAQQFPDLHSELNLSSLELGDSALYFCASSSGTSGGIYEQYFGPGTRLTVT.

The CDR3 nucleotides read TGTGCCAGCATTGCGCTAGCGGGGGCCTACAATGAGCAGTTCTTC. This gives the protein CASIALAGAYNEQFF. The rearrangement joins TRBV6-6 to TRBJ2-1; 10 positions match TRBD2. This CDR3 is built from 15 residues. In germline, CDR1 is MNHNY, CDR2 SVGAGI (reference sequence). After removal of 7 bases from V and 2 bases from J, the junction contained 5 bases not matched to a gene.

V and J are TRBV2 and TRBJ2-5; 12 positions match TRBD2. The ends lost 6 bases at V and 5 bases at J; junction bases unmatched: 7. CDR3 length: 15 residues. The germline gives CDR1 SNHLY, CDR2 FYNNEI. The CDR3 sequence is CASSRLAGAGETQYF. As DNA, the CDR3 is TGTGCCAGCAGCAGACTAGCGGGGGCTGGGGAGACCCAGTACTTC.

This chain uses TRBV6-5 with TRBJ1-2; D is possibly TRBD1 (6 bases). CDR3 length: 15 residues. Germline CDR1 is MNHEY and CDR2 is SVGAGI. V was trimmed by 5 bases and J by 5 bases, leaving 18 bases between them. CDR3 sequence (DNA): TGTGCCAGCAGTGCAGGGGCTGTCGGAGGATATGGCTACACCTTC. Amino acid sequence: CASSAGAVGGYGYTF.

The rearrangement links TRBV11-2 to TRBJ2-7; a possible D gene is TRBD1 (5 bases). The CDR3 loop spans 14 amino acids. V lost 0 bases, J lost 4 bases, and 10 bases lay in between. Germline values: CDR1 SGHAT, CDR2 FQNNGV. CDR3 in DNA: TGTGCCAGCAGCTTAGATCAGACAGCATACGAGCAGTACTTC. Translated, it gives CASSLDQTAYEQYF.

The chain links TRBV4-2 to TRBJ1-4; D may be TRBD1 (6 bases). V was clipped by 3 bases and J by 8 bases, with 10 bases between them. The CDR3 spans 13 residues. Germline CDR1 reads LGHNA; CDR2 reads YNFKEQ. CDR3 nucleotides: TGTGCCAGCAGCCAGGACAGAGGGGAAAAACTGTTTTTT. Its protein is CASSQDRGEKLFF.

CDR3 bases: TGTGCCTGGAGTAGGGACACCAAAAACATTCAGTACTTC. Its translation is CAWSRDTKNIQYF. This chain connects TRBV30 to TRBJ2-4, with a weak D call TRBD1 (6 bases). The germline gives CDR1 GTSNPN, CDR2 SVGIG (reference sequence). The germline V and J ends were trimmed by 2 bases and 2 bases, with 7 bases remaining between them. This CDR3 has 13 amino acids. Using reference TRBV30 and TRBJ2-4 for the parts outside the CDR3, the full variable domain is SQTIHQWPATLVQPVGSPLSLECTVEGTSNPNLYWYRQAAGRGLQLLFYSVGIGQISSEVPQNLSASRPQDRQFILSSKKLLLSDSGFYLCAWSRDTKNIQYFGAGTRLSVL.

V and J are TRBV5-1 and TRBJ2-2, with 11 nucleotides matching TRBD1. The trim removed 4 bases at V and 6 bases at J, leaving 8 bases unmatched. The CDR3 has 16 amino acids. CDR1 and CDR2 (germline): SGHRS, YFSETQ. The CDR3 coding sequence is TGCGCCAGCAGCGCTGGACAGGGGGCTTTCGCCGGGGAGCTGTTTTTT. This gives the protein CASSAGQGAFAGELFF. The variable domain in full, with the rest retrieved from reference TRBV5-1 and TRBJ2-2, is KAGVTQTPRYLIKTRGQQVTLSCSPISGHRSVSWYQQTPGQGLQFLFEYFSETQRNKGNFPGRFSGRQFSNSRSEMNVSTLELGDSALYLCASSAGQGAFAGELFFGEGSRLTVL.

The CDR3: CASIPSSYNEQFF. CDR3 coding DNA: TGTGCCAGCATCCCGAGCTCCTACAATGAGCAGTTCTTC. The V call is TRBV6-4, the J call TRBJ2-1, with D unclear. Germline loops: CDR1 MRHNA, CDR2 SNTAGT. This CDR3 is built from 13 residues. The V end lost 7 bases, the J end lost 0 bases, and 7 bases lay between the germline ends.

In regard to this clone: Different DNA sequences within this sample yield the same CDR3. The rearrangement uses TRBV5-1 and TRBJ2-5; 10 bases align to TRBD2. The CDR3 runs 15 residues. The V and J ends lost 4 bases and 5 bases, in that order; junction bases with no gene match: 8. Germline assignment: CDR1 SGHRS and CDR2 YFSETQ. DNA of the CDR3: TGCGCCAGCAGCCCGAGCGGGGGGGCCGGGGAGACCCAGTACTTC. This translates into CASSPSGGAGETQYF.

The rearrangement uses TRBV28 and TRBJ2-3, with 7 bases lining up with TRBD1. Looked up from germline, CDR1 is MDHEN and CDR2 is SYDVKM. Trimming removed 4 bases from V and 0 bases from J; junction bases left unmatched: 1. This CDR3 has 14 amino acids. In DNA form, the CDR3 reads TGTGCCAGCAGTTCCAGGGGGAGCACAGATACGCAGTATTTT. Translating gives CASSSRGSTDTQYF.